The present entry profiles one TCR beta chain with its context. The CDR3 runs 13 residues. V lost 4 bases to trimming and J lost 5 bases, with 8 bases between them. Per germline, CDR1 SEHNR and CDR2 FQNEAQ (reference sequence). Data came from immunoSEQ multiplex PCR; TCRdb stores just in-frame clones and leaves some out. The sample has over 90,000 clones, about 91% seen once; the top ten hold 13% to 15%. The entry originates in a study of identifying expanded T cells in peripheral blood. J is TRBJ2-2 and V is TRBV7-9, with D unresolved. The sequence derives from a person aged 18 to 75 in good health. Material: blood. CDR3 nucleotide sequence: TGTGCCAGCAGCTCACAAGGAACCGGGGAGCTGTTTTTT. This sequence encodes CASSSQGTGELFF.